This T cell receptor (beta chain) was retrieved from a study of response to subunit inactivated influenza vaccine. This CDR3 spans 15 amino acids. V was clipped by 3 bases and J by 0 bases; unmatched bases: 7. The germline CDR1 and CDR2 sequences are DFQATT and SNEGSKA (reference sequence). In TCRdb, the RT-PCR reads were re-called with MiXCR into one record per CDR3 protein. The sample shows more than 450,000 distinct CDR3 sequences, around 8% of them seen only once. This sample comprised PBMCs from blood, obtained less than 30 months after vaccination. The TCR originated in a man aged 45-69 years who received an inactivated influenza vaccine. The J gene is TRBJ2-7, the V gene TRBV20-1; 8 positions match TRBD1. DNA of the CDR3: TGCAGTGCTAGTTCCGGGACAGGATTCTCCTACGAGCAGTACTTC. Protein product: CSASSGTGFSYEQYF.